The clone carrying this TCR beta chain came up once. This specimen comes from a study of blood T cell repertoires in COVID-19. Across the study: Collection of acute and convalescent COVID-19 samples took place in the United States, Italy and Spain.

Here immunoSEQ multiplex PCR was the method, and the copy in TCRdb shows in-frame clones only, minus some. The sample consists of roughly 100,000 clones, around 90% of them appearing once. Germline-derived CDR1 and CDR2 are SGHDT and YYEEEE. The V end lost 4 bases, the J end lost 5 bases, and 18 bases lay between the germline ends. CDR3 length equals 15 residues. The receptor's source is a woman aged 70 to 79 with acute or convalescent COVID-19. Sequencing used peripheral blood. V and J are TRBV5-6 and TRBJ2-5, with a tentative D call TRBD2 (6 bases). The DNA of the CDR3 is TGTGCCAGCAGCGGGATGGGGGGTGGATGGGAGACCCAGTACTTC. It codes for CASSGMGGGWETQYF.